This T cell receptor (beta chain) is drawn from a study of T cells in localized non-small cell lung cancer. General study results and limits: Adjacent lung tissue had a median approximately 57 of the top 100 clones found in the tumor.

In regard to this clone: Its antigen is still unknown.

This CDR3 is built from 15 residues. V shed 5 bases and J 1 base; nucleotides not matched to a gene: 5. Germline V gives CDR1 MNHEY, CDR2 SMNVEV (reference sequence). Profiling relied on immunoSEQ multiplex PCR, and the TCRdb table lists in-frame clones only, not all of them. The data contain more than 100,000 clones, roughly nine tenths of them singletons. V and J are TRBV27 and TRBJ2-3; 8 bases line up with TRBD2. The sequence came from a female donor aged 60 or older with stage I lung adenocarcinoma. The sequences come from peripheral blood, collected before any cancer treatment. The CDR3 region is CASSTVREGTDTQYF. The DNA for the CDR3 is TGTGCCAGCAGTACGGTGCGGGAGGGCACAGATACGCAGTATTTT.